The present entry profiles one T cell receptor beta chain with its context. This sample was taken from a study of cytomegalovirus exposure and HLA in healthy donors. Germline V CDR1 and CDR2: SQVTM, ANQGSEA. Trimming took 6 bases from V and 8 from J; bases not matched to a gene: 5. This CDR3 region has 13 residues. PCR was performed using 60 Vbeta and 13 Jbeta primers. Sequencing used immunoSEQ multiplex PCR; TCRdb keeps in-frame clones, though not all of them. The listing contains over 100,000 clones. The sequenced material came from PBMCs. The sequence derives from a man under 40 in good health and CMV-seronegative. This sequence joins TRBV29-1 and TRBJ1-6; TRBD1 matches at 9 bases. The CDR3: CSVGQGSDSPLHF. CDR3 in DNA: TGCAGCGTGGGACAGGGATCGGATTCACCCCTCCACTTT.